Following are 27 T cell receptor beta chains from one sample sequenced in a study of cytomegalovirus exposure and HLA in healthy donors. Repertoires were generated with immunoSEQ multiplex PCR, while TCRdb's copy carries only in-frame clones and drops some. The sample shows about 140,000 clones, about 83% of them seen only once. Sequencing was carried out using PBMCs. Every receptor here comes from a woman in her thirties in good health and CMV-seronegative.

In this sample, this clone turned up once. The J gene is TRBJ1-6, the V gene TRBV5-1, with D possibly TRBD1 on 6 matching bases. V lost 4 bases, J lost 6 bases, and 20 bases lay in between. The CDR3 runs 17 residues. The germline V gene encodes CDR1 SGHRS and CDR2 YFSETQ. The CDR3 protein is CASSQNPPGQANSPLHF. For the CDR3, the DNA is TGCGCCAGCAGCCAAAATCCCCCGGGACAAGCTAATTCACCCCTCCACTTT.

In regard to this clone: The identical CDR3 is also encoded by other nucleotide sequences in the sample. The CDR3 region has the DNA TGTGCCAGCAGCCCCGACAGCAACTATGGCTACACCTTC. It is translated as CASSPDSNYGYTF. The chain links TRBV7-2 to TRBJ1-2; a weak D match, TRBD1 (5 bases). The CDR3 length is 13 residues. V lost 5 bases to trimming and J lost 2 bases, with 9 bases between them. Germline assignment: CDR1 SGHTA and CDR2 FQGNSA. The full variable domain, with the rest looked up from reference TRBV7-2 and TRBJ1-2, is GAGVSQSPSNKVTEKGKDVELRCDPISGHTALYWYRQSLGQGLEFLIYFQGNSAPDKSGLPSDRFSAERTGGSVSTLTIQRTQQEDSAVYLCASSPDSNYGYTFGSGTRLTVV.

The chain links TRBV6-5 to TRBJ2-7, with D perhaps matching TRBD1 (5 bases). The CDR3 is made up of 16 amino acids. The germline V and J ends were trimmed by 0 bases and 4 bases, with 16 bases remaining between them. Germline V gene sequence: CDR1 MNHEY, CDR2 SVGAGI. Here the CDR3 reads CASSYSRGSPGYEQYF. The CDR3 DNA reads TGTGCCAGCAGTTACTCTAGGGGCAGCCCAGGGTACGAGCAGTACTTC.

The J gene is TRBJ2-7, the V gene TRBV9; 9 nucleotides match TRBD1. The V gene end was trimmed by 0 bases and the J gene end by 6 bases; junction bases not matched to a gene: 1. This CDR3 is built from 13 residues. Germline CDR1 and CDR2: SGDLS and YYNGEE. CDR3: CASSVGDRAEQYF. CDR3 DNA: TGTGCCAGCAGCGTAGGGGACAGGGCCGAGCAGTACTTC.

This chain uses TRBV18 with TRBJ1-4, with 7 bases that match TRBD1. CDR3 length: 13 residues. Trimming removed 0 bases from V and 11 bases from J; junction bases left unmatched: 3. Germline assignment: CDR1 KGHSH and CDR2 LQKENI. The CDR3 DNA sequence: TGTGCCAGCTCACCACCGCAGGGGGAGAAACTGTTTTTT. This gives the protein CASSPPQGEKLFF.

The V gene is TRBV7-8, the J gene TRBJ2-1; 9 bases align to TRBD1. The CDR3 contains 14 residues. With 3 bases clipped from V and 5 bases from J, the junction kept 2 bases outside the gene matches. CDR1 SGHVS and CDR2 FQNEAQ come from the germline V gene. The DNA of the CDR3 is TGTGCCAGCAGCTTGGACAGGGGCCACAATGAGCAGTTCTTC. Protein product: CASSLDRGHNEQFF.

The genes are TRBV2 and TRBJ1-2; D is ambiguous. This CDR3 comprises 14 residues. Germline V gene lookup returns CDR1 SNHLY and CDR2 FYNNEI. V was shortened by 6 bases and J by 3 bases, with 14 bases between the two germline ends. The CDR3 loop reads CASRLRTAYYGYTF. As DNA, the CDR3 is TGTGCCAGCAGATTACGGACTGCTTACTATGGCTACACCTTC.

The V and J genes are TRBV5-4 and TRBJ2-3; TRBD2 agrees at 8 bases. Germline trimming cut 2 bases from V and 3 bases from J; bases unmatched to any gene: 5. Germline loops: CDR1 SGHNT, CDR2 YYREEE (reference sequence). The CDR3 is 15 amino acids. The CDR3 protein is CASSFIAGKTDTQYF. The CDR3 DNA follows: TGTGCCAGCAGCTTCATAGCGGGGAAAACAGATACGCAGTATTTT.

This sequence joins TRBV6-4 and TRBJ1-1; D might be TRBD1 (5 bases). The V gene's germline CDR1 is MRHNA and CDR2 SNTAGT. The CDR3 is made up of 13 amino acids. The germline V and J ends were trimmed by 6 bases and 2 bases, with 10 bases remaining between them. The CDR3 spells CASSQTGNTEAFF. CDR3 sequence (DNA): TGTGCCAGCAGCCAAACAGGAAACACTGAAGCTTTCTTT.

This clone was picked up one time. The chain links TRBV10-3 to TRBJ1-1, with 7 bases lining up with TRBD1. Germline V gene sequence: CDR1 ENHRY, CDR2 SYGVKD. The CDR3 loop spans 15 amino acids. The V gene end was trimmed by 0 bases and the J gene end by 2 bases; junction bases not matched to a gene: 3. The CDR3, as DNA: TGTGCCATCAGTGAGTCCGGGACAGAAAACACTGAAGCTTTCTTT. It translates to CAISESGTENTEAFF.

In its sample, this clone was seen many times. The chain links TRBV5-1 to TRBJ1-4, with D possibly being TRBD1 (5 bases). Trimming shortened V by 4 bases and J by 0 bases, and 13 bases separated the two germline ends. The CDR3 loop spans 16 amino acids. Per the germline V gene, CDR1 is SGHRS and CDR2 is YFSETQ. CDR3 amino acids: CASSRGGRTTNEKLFF. For the CDR3, the DNA is TGCGCCAGCAGCCGCGGGGGACGGACAACTAATGAAAAACTGTTTTTT.

The chain has TRBV5-4 and TRBJ1-1; possible D gene TRBD1, 5 bases. The V and J ends lost 4 bases and 0 bases respectively, with 13 bases between them. Germline V gives CDR1 SGHNT, CDR2 YYREEE (reference sequence). This CDR3 contains 15 residues. The CDR3 protein is CASSPYRQLNTEAFF. CDR3 in DNA: TGTGCCAGCAGCCCCTACAGGCAACTGAACACTGAAGCTTTCTTT.

The chain has TRBV6-1 and TRBJ1-1; no clear D. The CDR3 loop spans 13 amino acids. Looked up from germline, CDR1 is MNHNS and CDR2 is SASEGT. V was trimmed by 5 bases and J by 1 base, leaving 8 bases between them. The CDR3 sequence is CASSTYRNTEAFF. The CDR3 nucleotides are TGTGCCAGCAGTACATACAGGAACACTGAAGCTTTCTTT.

The V gene is TRBV7-9, the J gene TRBJ2-2; D possibly corresponds to TRBD1 (6 bases). This CDR3 is built from 15 residues. V lost 6 bases and J 6 bases, leaving 17 bases between the germline ends. Per the germline V gene, CDR1 is SEHNR and CDR2 is FQNEAQ (reference sequence). CDR3 in amino acids: CASRKIQGLSGELFF. The CDR3 DNA reads as TGTGCCAGCAGGAAGATACAGGGTCTATCCGGGGAGCTGTTTTTT.

The chain uses TRBV19 and TRBJ1-6; unclear D gene. Looked up from germline, CDR1 is LNHDA and CDR2 is SQIVND (reference sequence). V was pared by 3 bases and J by 0 bases, with 6 bases between. The CDR3 runs 15 residues. The CDR3 is CASSIWASYNSPLHF. CDR3 DNA: TGTGCCAGTAGTATTTGGGCCTCCTATAATTCACCCCTCCACTTT. The variable domain in full, completed from reference TRBV19 and TRBJ1-6, reads DGGITQSPKYLFRKEGQNVTLSCEQNLNHDAMYWYRQDPGQGLRLIYYSQIVNDFQKGDIAEGYSVSREKKESFPLTVTSAQKNPTAFYLCASSIWASYNSPLHFGNGTRLTVT.

This chain connects TRBV6-1 to TRBJ1-1, with 9 bases matching TRBD1. Germline V gene sequence: CDR1 MNHNS, CDR2 SASEGT. There are 14 residues in the CDR3. The trim removed 8 bases at V and 6 bases at J, leaving 10 bases unmatched. The CDR3, as DNA: TGTGCCAGCCTCAGACAGGGGGGTTTCGCTGAAGCTTTCTTT. Its translation: CASLRQGGFAEAFF.

The chain links TRBV6-5 to TRBJ2-1; D is uncertain. This CDR3 comprises 12 residues. V gave up 6 bases and J gave up 14 bases, with 17 bases separating them. In germline, CDR1 is MNHEY, CDR2 SVGAGI. The CDR3, as DNA: TGTGCCAGCAGGCCCCGCCAAGGCGGCGAGTTCTTC. Translating it yields CASRPRQGGEFF.

The genes are TRBV18 and TRBJ2-1; 7 bases are a match to TRBD1. CDR3 length equals 13 residues. The V and J ends lost 4 bases and 6 bases, in that order; junction bases with no gene match: 3. CDR1 is KGHSH, CDR2 LQKENI, per germline. In nucleotides, the CDR3 is TGTGCCAGCTCACTTGACAGGGTCAATGAGCAGTTCTTC. As protein: CASSLDRVNEQFF.

This clone was seen just once. This chain links TRBV6-5 with TRBJ2-7; D is ambiguous. Germline-derived CDR1 and CDR2 are MNHEY and SVGAGI. The CDR3 spans 13 residues. Trimming shortened V by 0 bases and J by 7 bases, and 10 bases separated the two germline ends. Written as DNA, the CDR3 is TGTGCCAGCAGTTACTCGAGTGCCTGGGAGCAGTACTTC. This translates into CASSYSSAWEQYF.

This chain links TRBV5-1 with TRBJ1-1; possible D gene TRBD1, 6 bases. Deletions cut 4 bases from V and 1 base from J, with 8 bases between. The CDR3 has 13 amino acids. Germline loops: CDR1 SGHRS, CDR2 YFSETQ. In DNA form, the CDR3 reads TGCGCCAGCAGCCTCAGGGGGAACACTGAAGCTTTCTTT. Translating gives CASSLRGNTEAFF.

This chain links TRBV29-1 with TRBJ2-2, with 7 bases identical to TRBD2. The CDR3 sequence is 15 residues long. After removal of 3 bases from V and 5 bases from J, the junction contained 9 bases not matched to a gene. CDR1 and CDR2 (germline): SQVTM, ANQGSEA. The DNA for the CDR3 is TGCAGCGTTGAGGGAGTGGGCGGGGGAACCGGGGAGCTGTTTTTT. It codes for CSVEGVGGGTGELFF.

A few counts support this clone. Distinct nucleotide sequences in the sample also encode this CDR3. V is TRBV5-6 and J is TRBJ2-3; maybe TRBD2 (7 bases). V was pared by 0 bases and J by 2 bases, with 13 bases between. Germline V CDR1 and CDR2: SGHDT, YYEEEE. This CDR3 spans 16 amino acids. CDR3 nucleotide sequence: TGTGCCAGCAGCTTGGTTGGAGGGGGGGCCACAGATACGCAGTATTTT. It translates to CASSLVGGGATDTQYF.

In its sample, this clone was seen a few times. The chain combines TRBV6-5 with TRBJ2-7; weak D call: TRBD1 (6 bases). This CDR3 comprises 16 residues. Germline loops: CDR1 MNHEY, CDR2 SVGAGI. Deletions cut 4 bases from V and 3 bases from J, with 19 bases between. The CDR3 DNA sequence: TGTGCCAGCAGTTCCCCCAAAAACACAGGGTTCTACGAGCAGTACTTC. Translated: CASSSPKNTGFYEQYF.

This clone was observed a single time. This sequence joins TRBV9 and TRBJ2-5; 10 nucleotides match TRBD2. In germline, CDR1 is SGDLS, CDR2 YYNGEE. The CDR3 spans 15 residues. V shed 1 base, J shed 5 bases, and the junction held 5 bases outside the gene matches. The CDR3 loop reads CASSVSAGGRETQYF. The CDR3 nucleotides read TGTGCCAGCAGCGTATCAGCGGGGGGGCGGGAGACCCAGTACTTC.

CDR3 DNA sequence: TGCGCCAGCAGCTGGGGACGCGGACAGGGGATCCACGAGCAGTACTTC. It specifies CASSWGRGQGIHEQYF. The chain carries TRBV5-1 and TRBJ2-7; 9 nucleotides align to TRBD1. Germline CDR1 reads SGHRS; CDR2 reads YFSETQ. Germline trimming cut 3 bases from V and 5 bases from J; bases unmatched to any gene: 12. There are 16 residues in the CDR3.

This chain connects TRBV7-2 to TRBJ2-1, with 12 bases matching TRBD2. V lost 4 bases, J lost 10 bases, and 8 bases stayed unmatched. CDR1 and CDR2 from the germline V gene are SGHTA and FQGNSA. This CDR3 region has 15 residues. CDR3 sequence reads: CASSSSSGGAREQFF. The CDR3 DNA follows: TGTGCCAGCAGCTCCTCTAGCGGGGGGGCCCGCGAGCAGTTCTTC.

This chain joins TRBV5-6 and TRBJ1-1; D gene ambiguous. The CDR3 has 12 amino acids. Trimming took 2 bases from V and 7 from J, leaving 9 bases between them. Per the germline V gene, CDR1 is SGHDT and CDR2 is YYEEEE. CDR3 amino acids: CASSFGILEAFF. CDR3 DNA sequence: TGTGCCAGCAGCTTCGGGATACTTGAAGCTTTCTTT.